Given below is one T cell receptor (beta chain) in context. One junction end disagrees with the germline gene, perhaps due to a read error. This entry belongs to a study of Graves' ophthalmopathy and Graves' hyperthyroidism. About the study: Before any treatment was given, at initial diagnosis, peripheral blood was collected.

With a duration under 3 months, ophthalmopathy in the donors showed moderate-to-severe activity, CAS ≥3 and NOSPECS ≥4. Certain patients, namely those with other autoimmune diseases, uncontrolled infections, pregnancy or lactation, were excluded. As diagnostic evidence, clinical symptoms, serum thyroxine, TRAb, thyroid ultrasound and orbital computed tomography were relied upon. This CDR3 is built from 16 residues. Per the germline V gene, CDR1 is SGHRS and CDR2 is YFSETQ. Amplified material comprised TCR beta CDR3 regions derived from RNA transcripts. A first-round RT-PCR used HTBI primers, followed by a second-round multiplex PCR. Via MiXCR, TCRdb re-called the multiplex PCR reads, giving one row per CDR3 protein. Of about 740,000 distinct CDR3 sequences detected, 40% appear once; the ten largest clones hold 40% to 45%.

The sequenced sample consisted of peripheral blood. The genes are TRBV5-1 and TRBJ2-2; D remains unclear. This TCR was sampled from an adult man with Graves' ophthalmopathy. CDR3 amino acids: CASLKIITANTGELFF. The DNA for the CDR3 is TGTGCCAGCCTCAAAATTATCACGGCGAACACCGGGGAGCTGTTTTTT.